This T cell receptor (beta chain) was recorded in a study of shared T cell receptors in the human thymus. This CDR3 region has 15 residues. Trimming shortened V by 4 bases and J by 4 bases, and 16 bases separated the two germline ends. Assay: immunoSEQ multiplex PCR; the TCRdb copy retains only in-frame clones and omits some. The sample shows over 350,000 clones, over 90% of them seen only once. The chain links TRBV5-7 to TRBJ2-3; D may be TRBD2 (6 bases). TRBV5-7 carries the ORF label, with uncertain function. Sequenced: thymocytes. The receptor's source is a human donor. This chain's CDR3 is CASSPVGGEADTQYF. CDR3 nucleotide sequence: TGTGCCAGCAGCCCGGTTGGAGGGGAGGCAGATACGCAGTATTTT.